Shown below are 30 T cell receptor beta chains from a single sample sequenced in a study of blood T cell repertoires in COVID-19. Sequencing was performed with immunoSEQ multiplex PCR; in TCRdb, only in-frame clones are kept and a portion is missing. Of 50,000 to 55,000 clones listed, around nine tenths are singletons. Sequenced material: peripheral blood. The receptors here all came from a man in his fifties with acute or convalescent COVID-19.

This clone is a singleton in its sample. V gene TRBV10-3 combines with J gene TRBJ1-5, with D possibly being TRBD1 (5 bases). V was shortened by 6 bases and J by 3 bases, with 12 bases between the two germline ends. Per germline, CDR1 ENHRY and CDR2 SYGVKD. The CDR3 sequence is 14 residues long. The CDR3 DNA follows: TGTGCCATCAGCGACAGAATAGACAATCAGCCCCAGCATTTT. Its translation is CAISDRIDNQPQHF.

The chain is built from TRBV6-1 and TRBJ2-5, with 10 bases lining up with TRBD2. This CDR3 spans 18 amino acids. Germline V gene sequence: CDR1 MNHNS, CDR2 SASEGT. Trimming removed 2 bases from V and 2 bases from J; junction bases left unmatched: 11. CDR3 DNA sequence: TGTGCCAGCAGTGAATTAGGGTCTAGCGGGGGCTTACAAGAGACCCAGTACTTC. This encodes CASSELGSSGGLQETQYF.

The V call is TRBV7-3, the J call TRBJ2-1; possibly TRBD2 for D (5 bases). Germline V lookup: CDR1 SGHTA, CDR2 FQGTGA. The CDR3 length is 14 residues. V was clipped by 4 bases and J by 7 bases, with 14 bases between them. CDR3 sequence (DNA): TGTGCCAGCAGCTCATGGACTGGGCGGAATGAGCAGTTCTTC. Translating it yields CASSSWTGRNEQFF.

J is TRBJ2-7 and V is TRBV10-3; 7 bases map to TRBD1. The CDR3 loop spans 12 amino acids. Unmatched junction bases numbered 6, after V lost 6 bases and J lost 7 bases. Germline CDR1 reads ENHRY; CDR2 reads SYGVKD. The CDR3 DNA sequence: TGTGCCATCAGCCAACAGGGGAATGAGCAGTACTTC. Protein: CAISQQGNEQYF.

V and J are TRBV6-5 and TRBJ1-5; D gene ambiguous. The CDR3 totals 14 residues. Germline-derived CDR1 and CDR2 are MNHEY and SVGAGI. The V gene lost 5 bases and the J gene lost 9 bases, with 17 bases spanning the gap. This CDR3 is CASSPLYGVVPQHF. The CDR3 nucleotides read TGTGCCAGCAGTCCCCTTTACGGGGTCGTGCCCCAGCATTTT.

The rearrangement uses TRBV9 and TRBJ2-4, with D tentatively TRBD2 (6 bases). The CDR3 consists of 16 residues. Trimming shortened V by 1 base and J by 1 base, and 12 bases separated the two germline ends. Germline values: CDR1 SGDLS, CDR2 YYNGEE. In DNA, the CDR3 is TGTGCCAGCAGCGTACGCGGGGAAACGGCCAAAAACATTCAGTACTTC. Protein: CASSVRGETAKNIQYF.

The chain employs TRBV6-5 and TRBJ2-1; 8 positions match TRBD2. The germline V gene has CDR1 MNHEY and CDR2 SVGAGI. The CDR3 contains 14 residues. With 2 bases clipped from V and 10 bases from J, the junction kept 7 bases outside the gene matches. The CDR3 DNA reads TGTGCCAGCAGTTACGCGCTAGCGGGCCACGAGCAGTTCTTC. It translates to CASSYALAGHEQFF.

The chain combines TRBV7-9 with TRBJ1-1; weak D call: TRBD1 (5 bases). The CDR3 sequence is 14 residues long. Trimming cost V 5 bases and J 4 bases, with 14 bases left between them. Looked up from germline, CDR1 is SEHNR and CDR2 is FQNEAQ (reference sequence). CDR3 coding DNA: TGTGCCAGCAGCGCCAGACAGAGCAGCACTGAAGCTTTCTTT. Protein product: CASSARQSSTEAFF. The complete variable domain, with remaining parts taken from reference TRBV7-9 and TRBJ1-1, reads DTGVSQNPRHKITKRGQNVTFRCDPISEHNRLYWYRQTLGQGPEFLTYFQNEAQLEKSRLLSDRFSAERPKGSFSTLEIQRTEQGDSAMYLCASSARQSSTEAFFGQGTRLTVV.

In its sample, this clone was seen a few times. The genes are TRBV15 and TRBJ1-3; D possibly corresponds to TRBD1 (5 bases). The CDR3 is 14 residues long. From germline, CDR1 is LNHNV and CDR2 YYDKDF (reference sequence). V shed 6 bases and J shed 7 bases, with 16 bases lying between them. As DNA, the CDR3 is TGTGCCACCAGTAGTAGGGGTATTGACAACACCATATATTTT. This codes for CATSSRGIDNTIYF.

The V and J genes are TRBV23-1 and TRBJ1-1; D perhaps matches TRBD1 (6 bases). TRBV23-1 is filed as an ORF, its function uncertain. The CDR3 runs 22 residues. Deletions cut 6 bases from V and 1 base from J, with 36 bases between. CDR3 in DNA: TGCGCCAGCAGCTTTAACAGGGTTGAGATCCTGGGGACATACAAATCGAACACTGAAGCTTTCTTT. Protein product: CASSFNRVEILGTYKSNTEAFF.

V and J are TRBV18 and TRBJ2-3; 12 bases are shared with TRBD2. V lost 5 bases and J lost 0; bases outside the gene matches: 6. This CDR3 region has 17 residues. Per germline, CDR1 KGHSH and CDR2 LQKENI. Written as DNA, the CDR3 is TGTGCCAGCTCATCCCGGGGGACTAGCGGGAGCACAGATACGCAGTATTTT. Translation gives CASSSRGTSGSTDTQYF.

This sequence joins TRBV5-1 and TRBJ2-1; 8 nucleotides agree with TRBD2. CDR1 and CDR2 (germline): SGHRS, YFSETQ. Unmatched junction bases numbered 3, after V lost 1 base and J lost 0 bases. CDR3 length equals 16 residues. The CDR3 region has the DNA TGCGCCAGCAGCTTGCTAGCGGGTACCTCCTACAATGAGCAGTTCTTC. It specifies CASSLLAGTSYNEQFF.

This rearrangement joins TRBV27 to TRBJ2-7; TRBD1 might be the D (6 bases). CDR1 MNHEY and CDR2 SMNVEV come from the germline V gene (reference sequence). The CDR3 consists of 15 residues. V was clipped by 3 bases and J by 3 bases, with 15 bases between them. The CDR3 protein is CASSFQGFAHYEQYF. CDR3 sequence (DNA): TGTGCCAGCAGTTTCCAGGGGTTCGCCCACTACGAGCAGTACTTC.

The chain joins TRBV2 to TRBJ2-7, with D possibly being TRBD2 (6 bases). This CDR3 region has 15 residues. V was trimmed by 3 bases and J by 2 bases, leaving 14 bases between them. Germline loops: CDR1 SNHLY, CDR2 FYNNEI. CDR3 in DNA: TGTGCCAGCAGTGACAGGGAGGTCTATCCCTACGAGCAGTACTTC. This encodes CASSDREVYPYEQYF.

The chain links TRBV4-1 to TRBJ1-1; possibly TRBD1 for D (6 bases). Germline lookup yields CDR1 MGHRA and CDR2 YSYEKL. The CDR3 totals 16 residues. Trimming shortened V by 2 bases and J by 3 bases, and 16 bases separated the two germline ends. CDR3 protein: CASSQTTGRGYTEAFF. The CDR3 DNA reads TGCGCCAGCAGCCAAACCACAGGGCGGGGGTACACTGAAGCTTTCTTT.

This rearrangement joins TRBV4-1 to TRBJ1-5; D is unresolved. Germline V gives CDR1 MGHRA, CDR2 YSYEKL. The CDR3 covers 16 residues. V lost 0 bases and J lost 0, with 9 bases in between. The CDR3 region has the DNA TGCGCCAGCAGCCAAGAGAGAGCCTCTAGCAATCAGCCCCAGCATTTT. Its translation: CASSQERASSNQPQHF.

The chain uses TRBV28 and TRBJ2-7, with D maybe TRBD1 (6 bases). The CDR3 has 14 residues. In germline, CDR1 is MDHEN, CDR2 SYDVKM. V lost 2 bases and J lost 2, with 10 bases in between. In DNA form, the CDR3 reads TGTGCCAGCAGTTTACCAGGGGCCGCCTACGAGCAGTACTTC. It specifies CASSLPGAAYEQYF. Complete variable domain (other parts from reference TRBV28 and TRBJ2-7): DVKVTQSSRYLVKRTGEKVFLECVQDMDHENMFWYRQDPGLGLRLIYFSYDVKMKEKGDIPEGYSVSREKKERFSLILESASTNQTSMYLCASSLPGAAYEQYFGPGTRLTVT.

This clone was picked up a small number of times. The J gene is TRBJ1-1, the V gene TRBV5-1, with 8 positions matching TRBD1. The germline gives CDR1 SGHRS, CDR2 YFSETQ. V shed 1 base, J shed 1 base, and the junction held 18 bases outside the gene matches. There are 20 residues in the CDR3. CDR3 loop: CASSLFTQDPQGAKNTEAFF. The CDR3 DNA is TGCGCCAGCAGCTTGTTTACACAGGACCCGCAGGGGGCCAAGAACACTGAAGCTTTCTTT.

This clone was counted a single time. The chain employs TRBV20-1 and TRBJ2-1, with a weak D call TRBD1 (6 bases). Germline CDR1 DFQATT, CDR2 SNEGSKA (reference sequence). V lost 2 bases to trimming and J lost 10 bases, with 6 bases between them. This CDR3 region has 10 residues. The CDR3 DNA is TGCAGTGCTAGAAGGGGGGAGCAGTTCTTC. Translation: CSARRGEQFF.

The CDR3 here is CASSSPTSGGAETQYF. The DNA for the CDR3 is TGTGCCAGCAGTTCCCCGACTAGCGGGGGGGCAGAGACCCAGTACTTC. This chain joins TRBV6-2 or TRBV6-3 and TRBJ2-5; 14 nucleotides match TRBD2. V lost 4 bases, J lost 4 bases, and 5 bases stayed unmatched. CDR3 length: 16 amino acids. Germline V CDR1 and CDR2: MNHEY, SVGEGT.

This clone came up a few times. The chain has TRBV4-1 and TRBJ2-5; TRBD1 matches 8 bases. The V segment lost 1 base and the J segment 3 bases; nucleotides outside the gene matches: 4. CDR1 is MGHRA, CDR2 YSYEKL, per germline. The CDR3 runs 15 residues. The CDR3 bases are TGCGCCAGCAGCCAAGGTCAGACAGGGGAAGAGACCCAGTACTTC. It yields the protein CASSQGQTGEETQYF.

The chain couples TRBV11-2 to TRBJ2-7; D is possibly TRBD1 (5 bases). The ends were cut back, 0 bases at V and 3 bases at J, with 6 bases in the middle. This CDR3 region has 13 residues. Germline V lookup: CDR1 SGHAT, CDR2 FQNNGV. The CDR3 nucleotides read TGTGCCAGCAGCTTAGAGCAGGGCTACGAGCAGTACTTC. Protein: CASSLEQGYEQYF.

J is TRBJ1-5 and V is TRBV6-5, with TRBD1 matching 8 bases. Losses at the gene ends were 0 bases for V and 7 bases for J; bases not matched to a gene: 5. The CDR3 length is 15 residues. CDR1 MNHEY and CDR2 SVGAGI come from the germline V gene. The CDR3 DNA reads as TGTGCCAGCAGTTACTCGACAGGGGCAGGACAGCCCCAGCATTTT. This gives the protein CASSYSTGAGQPQHF.

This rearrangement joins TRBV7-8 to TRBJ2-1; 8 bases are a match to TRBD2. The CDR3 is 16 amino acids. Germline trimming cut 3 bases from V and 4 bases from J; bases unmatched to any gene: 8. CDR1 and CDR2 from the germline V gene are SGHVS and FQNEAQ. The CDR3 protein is CASSLGPGGLYNEQFF. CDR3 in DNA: TGTGCCAGCAGCTTGGGTCCGGGAGGGTTATACAATGAGCAGTTCTTC.

The CDR3 loop reads CASSQELAIRYEQFF. The CDR3 DNA reads as TGTGCCAGCAGCCAAGAACTAGCAATTCGGTATGAGCAGTTCTTC. The chain joins TRBV4-2 to TRBJ2-1; possibly TRBD2 for D (6 bases). Between the trimmed V and J ends, which lost 0 bases and 8 bases, there was a span of 14 bases. This CDR3 contains 15 residues. Germline lookup yields CDR1 LGHNA and CDR2 YNFKEQ.

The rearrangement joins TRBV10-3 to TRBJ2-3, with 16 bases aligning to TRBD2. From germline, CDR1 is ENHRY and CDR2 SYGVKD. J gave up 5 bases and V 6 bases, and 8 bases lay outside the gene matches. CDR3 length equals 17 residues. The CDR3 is CAISFTGTSGGGDTQYF. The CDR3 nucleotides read TGTGCCATCAGCTTTACCGGGACTAGCGGGGGGGGAGATACGCAGTATTTT.

The DNA of the CDR3 is TGTGCCAGCAGCCGAAACCTGGGACAGGGACGAGCTAACTATGGCTACACCTTC. It encodes CASSRNLGQGRANYGYTF. The chain carries TRBV5-5 and TRBJ1-2; TRBD1 aligns across 9 bases. The CDR3 sequence is 18 residues long. Germline V gene data show CDR1 as SGHKS and CDR2 as YYEKEE (reference sequence). V shed 4 bases, J shed 0 bases, and the junction held 13 bases outside the gene matches.

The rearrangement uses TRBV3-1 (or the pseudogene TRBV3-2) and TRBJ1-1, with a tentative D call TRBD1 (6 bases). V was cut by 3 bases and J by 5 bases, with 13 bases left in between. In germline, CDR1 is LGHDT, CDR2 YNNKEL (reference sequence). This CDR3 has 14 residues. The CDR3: CASSHRGGETEAFF. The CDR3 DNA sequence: TGTGCCAGCAGCCATCGAGGGGGAGAAACTGAAGCTTTCTTT.

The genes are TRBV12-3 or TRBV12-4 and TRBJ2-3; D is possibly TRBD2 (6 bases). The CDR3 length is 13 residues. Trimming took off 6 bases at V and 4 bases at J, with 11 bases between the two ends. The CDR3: CASRWRGADTQYF. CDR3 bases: TGTGCCAGCAGGTGGCGGGGCGCAGATACGCAGTATTTT.

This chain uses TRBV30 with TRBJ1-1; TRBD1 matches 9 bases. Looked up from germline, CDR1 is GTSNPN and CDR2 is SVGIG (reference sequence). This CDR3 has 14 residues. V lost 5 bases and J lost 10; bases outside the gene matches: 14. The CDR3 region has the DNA TGTGCCTGGTCAAACCCGGGACAGGGTCTGTTAGCTTTCTTT. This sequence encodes CAWSNPGQGLLAFF.